The clone carrying this TCR beta chain was counted at least ten times. The antigen is unknown. The CDR3 is 11 amino acids. Germline CDR1 and CDR2: DFQATT and SNEGSKA (reference sequence). Trimming at V came to 6 bases and at J to 3 bases, leaving 2 bases not matched to a gene. These data come from a study of blood T cells in healthy people across ages. Study results and limitations: Diversity of TCR beta per million T cells declined in a roughly linear way with age.

Per sample, at least 5 micrograms of total RNA were extracted. Alongside a J-beta primer mix, a sample-barcoded 5' primer served in a second PCR lasting about 6 to 12 cycles. TCRdb used MiXCR to reprocess the 5' RACE reads, holding one entry per CDR3 protein. The table lists some 940,000 distinct CDR3 sequences, approximately 32% of them singletons. This same sample was also taken into another study, of T cells of mothers and their children. That paper notes: Each child gave 2.5 million to 3.5 million TCR beta CDR3 reads (each mother, over 9 million). Researchers report slightly higher, though non-significant, overlap in related mother-child pairs than in unrelated pairs.

This rearrangement joins TRBV20-1 to TRBJ2-7; TRBD1 matches at 7 bases. Sequencing was done on a sample of blood. The TCR sequence derives from a woman between 35 and 50 years old in good health. CDR3 nucleotide sequence: TGCAGTGCAGGGACAGACTACGAGCAGTACTTC. It codes for CSAGTDYEQYF.